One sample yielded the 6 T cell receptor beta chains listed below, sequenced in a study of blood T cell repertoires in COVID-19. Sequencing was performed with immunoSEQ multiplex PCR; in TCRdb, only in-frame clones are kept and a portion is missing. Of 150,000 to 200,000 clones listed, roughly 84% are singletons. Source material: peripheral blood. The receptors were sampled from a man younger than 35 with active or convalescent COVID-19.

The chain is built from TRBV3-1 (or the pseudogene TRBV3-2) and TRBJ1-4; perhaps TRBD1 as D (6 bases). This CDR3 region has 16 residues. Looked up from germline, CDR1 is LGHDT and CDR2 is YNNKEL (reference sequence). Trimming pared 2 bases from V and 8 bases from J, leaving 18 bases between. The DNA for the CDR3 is TGTGCCAGCAGCCAATCTCGGACAGTCGTTAACGAAAAACTGTTTTTT. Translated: CASSQSRTVVNEKLFF.

Written as DNA, the CDR3 is TGTGCCAGCAGAGAAACTAGCGGGAAAACGAGGTGGGAGACCCAGTACTTC. Protein product: CASRETSGKTRWETQYF. The rearrangement uses TRBV6-1 and TRBJ2-5, with 10 bases lining up with TRBD2. The V gene's germline CDR1 is MNHNS and CDR2 SASEGT. The CDR3 runs 17 residues. The ends lost 6 bases at V and 5 bases at J; junction bases unmatched: 15.

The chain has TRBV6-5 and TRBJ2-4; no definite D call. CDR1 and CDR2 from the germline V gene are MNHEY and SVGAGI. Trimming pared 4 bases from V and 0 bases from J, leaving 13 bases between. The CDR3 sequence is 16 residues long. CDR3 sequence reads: CASSSGWSLAKNIQYF. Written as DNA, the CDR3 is TGTGCCAGCAGTTCCGGGTGGAGCCTAGCCAAAAACATTCAGTACTTC.

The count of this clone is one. The CDR3 spells CASSQDLDSVLSYEQYF. The DNA of the CDR3 is TGCGCCAGCAGCCAAGATCTAGACTCAGTCCTCTCCTACGAGCAGTACTTC. This chain uses TRBV4-3 with TRBJ2-7; unclear D gene. The CDR3 is made up of 17 amino acids. V gave up 0 bases and J gave up 0 bases, with 15 bases separating them. Germline lookup yields CDR1 LGHNA and CDR2 YSLEER.

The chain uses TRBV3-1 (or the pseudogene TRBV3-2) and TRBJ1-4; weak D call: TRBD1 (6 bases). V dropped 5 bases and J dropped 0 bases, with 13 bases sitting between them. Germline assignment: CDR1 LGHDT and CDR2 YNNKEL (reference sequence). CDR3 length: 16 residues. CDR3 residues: CASSYRTGPTNEKLFF. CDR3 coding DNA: TGTGCCAGCAGCTACCGAACAGGGCCAACTAATGAAAAACTGTTTTTT.

The DNA for the CDR3 is TGCGCCAGCAGCTTTATGAGCGCGAATAACGAGCAGTACTTC. This gives the protein CASSFMSANNEQYF. The chain links TRBV5-1 to TRBJ2-7; D unresolved. CDR1 SGHRS and CDR2 YFSETQ come from the germline V gene. V was cut by 2 bases and J by 5 bases, with 14 bases left in between. This CDR3 is built from 14 residues.